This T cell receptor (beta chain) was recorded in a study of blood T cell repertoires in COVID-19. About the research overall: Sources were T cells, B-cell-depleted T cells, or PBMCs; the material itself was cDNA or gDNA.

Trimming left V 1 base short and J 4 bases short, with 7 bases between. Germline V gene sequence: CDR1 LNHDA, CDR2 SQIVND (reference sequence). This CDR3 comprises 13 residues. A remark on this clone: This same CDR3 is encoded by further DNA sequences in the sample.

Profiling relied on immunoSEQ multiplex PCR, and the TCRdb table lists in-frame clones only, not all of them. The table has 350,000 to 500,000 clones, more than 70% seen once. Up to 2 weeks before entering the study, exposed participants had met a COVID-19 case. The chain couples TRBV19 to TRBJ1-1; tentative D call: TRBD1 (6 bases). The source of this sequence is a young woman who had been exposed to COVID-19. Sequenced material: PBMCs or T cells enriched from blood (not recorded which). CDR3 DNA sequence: TGTGCCAGTAGTATAGTAGGGGGCACTGAAGCTTTCTTT. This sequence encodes CASSIVGGTEAFF. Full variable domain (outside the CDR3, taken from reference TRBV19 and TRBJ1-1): DGGITQSPKYLFRKEGQNVTLSCEQNLNHDAMYWYRQDPGQGLRLIYYSQIVNDFQKGDIAEGYSVSREKKESFPLTVTSAQKNPTAFYLCASSIVGGTEAFFGQGTRLTVV.